This T cell receptor beta chain comes out of a study of blood T cell repertoires in COVID-19. About the research overall: PBMCs, B-cell-depleted T cells, or T cells were the source of the cDNA or gDNA that made up the material.

Methods used by the authors: Counts of nucleated cells, estimated from reference gene primer amplification, were obtained. Assay used: immunoSEQ multiplex PCR; TCRdb lists only in-frame clones, some missing. V, J and clone size derive from that table, while D and trimming were established from the DNA sequence. The table shows 95,000 to 110,000 clones, with about 91% occurring only once. Trimming shortened V by 0 bases and J by 4 bases, and 10 bases separated the two germline ends. The CDR3 spans 15 residues. Germline CDR1 and CDR2: LGHNA and YNFKEQ. This clone came up once. Sequencing was done on a sample of peripheral blood. The chain couples TRBV4-2 to TRBJ1-5, with TRBD1 as a possible D gene (5 bases). The clonotype was recovered from a human donor in a cohort sampled during active COVID-19. CDR3 DNA sequence: TGTGCCAGCAGCCAAGATCAGGGAGGGAATCAGCCCCAGCATTTT. Its translation: CASSQDQGGNQPQHF.